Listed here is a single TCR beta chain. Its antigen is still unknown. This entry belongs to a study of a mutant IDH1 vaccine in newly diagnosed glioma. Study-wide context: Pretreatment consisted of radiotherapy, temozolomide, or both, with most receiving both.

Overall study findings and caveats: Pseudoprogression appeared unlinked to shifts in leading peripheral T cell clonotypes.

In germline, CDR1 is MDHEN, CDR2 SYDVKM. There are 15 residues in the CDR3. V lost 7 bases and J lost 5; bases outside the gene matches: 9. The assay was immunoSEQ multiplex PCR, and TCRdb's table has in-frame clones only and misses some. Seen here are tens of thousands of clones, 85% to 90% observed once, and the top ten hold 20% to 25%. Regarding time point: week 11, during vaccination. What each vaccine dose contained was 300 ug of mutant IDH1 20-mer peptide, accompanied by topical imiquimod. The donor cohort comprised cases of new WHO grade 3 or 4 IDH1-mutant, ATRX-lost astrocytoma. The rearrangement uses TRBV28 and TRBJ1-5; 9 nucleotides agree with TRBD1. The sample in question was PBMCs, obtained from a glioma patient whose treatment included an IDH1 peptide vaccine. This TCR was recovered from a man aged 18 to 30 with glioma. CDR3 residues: CASTSQGAGDQPQHF. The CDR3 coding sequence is TGTGCCAGCACCTCACAGGGGGCGGGGGATCAGCCCCAGCATTTT.